The clone carrying this T cell receptor beta chain occurred a few times. Using its own MiXCR run on the RT-PCR reads, TCRdb lists one record per CDR3 protein. The table lists more than 550,000 distinct CDR3 sequences, about 14% of them singletons, with 3.6% in the top ten. Sequenced material: memory CD4+ T cells from blood. This TCR came from a female donor in good health, serving as a healthy control.

For the CDR3, the DNA is TGCAGTGCTAGCTATCGGGGGCGTTCCTACAATGAGCAGTTCTTC. Its protein is CSASYRGRSYNEQFF. The chain links TRBV20-1 to TRBJ2-1; either TRBD1 or TRBD2 may fit D (6 bases each). Trimming shortened V by 3 bases and J by 1 base, and 13 bases separated the two germline ends. Germline assignment: CDR1 DFQATT and CDR2 SNEGSKA (reference sequence). The CDR3 is made up of 15 amino acids.